Here is one TCR beta chain with its context. This sample stems from a study of blood T cell repertoires in COVID-19. Study summary: T cells, B-cell-depleted T cells, or PBMCs provided the cDNA or gDNA that served as material.

While infection was still active, Seattle patients were enrolled and then followed longitudinally. J gave up 1 base and V 6 bases, and 3 bases lay outside the gene matches. CDR3 length equals 15 residues. Germline assignment: CDR1 SGHDN and CDR2 FVKESK. Authors' methods: Nucleated cell counts were estimated from reference gene primer amplification. Measured with immunoSEQ multiplex PCR; TCRdb has only the in-frame clones, and not every one. The V and J calls and the clone size are those of that table, but D and trimming were determined from the DNA. This table has more than 300,000 clones, 89% appearing once.

The sample was peripheral blood. This receptor was obtained from a woman in her twenties or thirties with COVID-19, enrolled during active disease. V usage is TRBV14 and J usage is TRBJ2-2, with 9 bases fitting TRBD1. The DNA of the CDR3 is TGTGCCAGCAGGACAGGGGGAGGGAACACCGGGGAGCTGTTTTTT. This gives the protein CASRTGGGNTGELFF.